The 20 T cell receptor beta chains below all came from one sample that was sequenced in a study of cytomegalovirus exposure and HLA in healthy donors. Primers included in the PCR were 60 Vbeta and 13 Jbeta primers. Assay: immunoSEQ multiplex PCR; the TCRdb copy retains only in-frame clones and omits some. Of fewer than 250,000 clones in the sample, around 73% were seen once. The sample comprised PBMCs. The receptors here all came from a woman aged 25 to 39 in good health and CMV-seropositive.

The CDR3 spells CASSPPGQPYEQYF. The CDR3 bases are TGTGCCAGCTCACCACCGGGACAGCCCTACGAGCAGTACTTC. The rearrangement uses TRBV18 and TRBJ2-7; the match to TRBD1 covers 7 bases. This CDR3 has 14 residues. V dropped 0 bases and J dropped 2; count of bases not matched to a gene: 1. Germline V gives CDR1 KGHSH, CDR2 LQKENI.

This chain joins TRBV15 and TRBJ2-3; 11 bases line up with TRBD1. This CDR3 is built from 15 residues. CDR1 and CDR2 from the germline V gene are LNHNV and YYDKDF (reference sequence). Losses at the gene ends were 3 bases for V and 5 bases for J; bases not matched to a gene: 4. The CDR3 DNA sequence: TGTGCCACCAGCAGGGACAGGGGGCGTATAGATACGCAGTATTTT. It translates to CATSRDRGRIDTQYF.

The gene calls are TRBV5-4 and TRBJ1-1; D gene uncertain. V lost 2 bases and J lost 1, with 15 bases in between. This CDR3 has 16 amino acids. Per the germline V gene, CDR1 is SGHNT and CDR2 is YYREEE (reference sequence). CDR3 coding DNA: TGTGCCAGCAGCTTCGATGCCTACCGAGGGAACACTGAAGCTTTCTTT. It encodes CASSFDAYRGNTEAFF.

The chain carries TRBV7-6 and TRBJ1-6; no clear D gene. There are 13 residues in the CDR3. CDR1 is SGHVS, CDR2 FNYEAQ, per germline. Trimming took 1 base from V and 8 from J, leaving 6 bases between them. The DNA of the CDR3 is TGTGCCAGCAGCTTAGGAGTCTATTCACCCCTCCACTTT. Amino acids: CASSLGVYSPLHF.

The chain carries TRBV7-9 and TRBJ1-6; weak D call: TRBD1 (5 bases). The germline gives CDR1 SEHNR, CDR2 FQNEAQ (reference sequence). Trimming took 5 bases from V and 10 from J, leaving 21 bases between them. CDR3 length: 16 residues. The CDR3 region has the DNA TGTGCCAGCAGCCCCCGAGGGGTCCCGGGAGGATCACCCCTCCACTTT. Translating gives CASSPRGVPGGSPLHF. The whole variable domain, remainder taken from reference TRBV7-9 and TRBJ1-6, is DTGVSQNPRHKITKRGQNVTFRCDPISEHNRLYWYRQTLGQGPEFLTYFQNEAQLEKSRLLSDRFSAERPKGSFSTLEIQRTEQGDSAMYLCASSPRGVPGGSPLHFGNGTRLTVT.

The genes are TRBV19 and TRBJ2-2; 10 nucleotides match TRBD1. The CDR3 totals 15 residues. Germline V gene sequence: CDR1 LNHDA, CDR2 SQIVND (reference sequence). The ends lost 4 bases at V and 5 bases at J; junction bases unmatched: 4. DNA for the CDR3: TGTGCCAGTAGTAGACAGGGGGCAGGGACCGGGGAGCTGTTTTTT. This encodes CASSRQGAGTGELFF.

The V and J genes are TRBV4-1 and TRBJ2-7; 7 nucleotides line up with TRBD2. Germline CDR1 reads MGHRA; CDR2 reads YSYEKL. The CDR3 runs 20 residues. V trimming: 4 bases; J trimming: 2 bases; junction bases outside the gene matches: 23. The CDR3 region is CASSPGGFTSAYEKAYEQYF. CDR3 in DNA: TGCGCCAGCAGCCCCGGTGGGTTTACTAGCGCCTACGAAAAGGCCTACGAGCAGTACTTC.

For this clone: This same CDR3 is encoded by further DNA sequences in the sample. This rearrangement joins TRBV4-3 to TRBJ2-7, with 7 bases lining up with TRBD1. The CDR3 is 14 residues long. CDR1 and CDR2 (germline): LGHNA, YSLEER. V trimming: 2 bases; J trimming: 2 bases; junction bases outside the gene matches: 3. CDR3 region: CASSQRTGPYEQYF. The CDR3 coding sequence is TGCGCCAGCAGCCAAAGGACAGGACCCTACGAGCAGTACTTC.

The rearrangement joins TRBV5-1 to TRBJ1-4, with 10 positions matching TRBD1. Germline V gene data show CDR1 as SGHRS and CDR2 as YFSETQ. Germline trimming cut 3 bases from V and 4 bases from J; bases unmatched to any gene: 0. This CDR3 spans 14 amino acids. The CDR3 DNA is TGCGCCAGCAGCTGGACAGGGGGTAATGAAAAACTGTTTTTT. This encodes CASSWTGGNEKLFF.

V gene TRBV19 combines with J gene TRBJ1-4; 9 bases line up with TRBD1. This CDR3 region has 14 residues. Losses at the gene ends were 5 bases for V and 6 bases for J; bases not matched to a gene: 4. CDR1 is LNHDA, CDR2 SQIVND, per germline (reference sequence). CDR3 residues: CASSEGTGYEKLFF. In DNA form, the CDR3 reads TGTGCCAGTAGTGAAGGGACAGGGTATGAAAAACTGTTTTTT.

J is TRBJ2-7 and V is TRBV19; TRBD2 agrees at 7 bases. Per the germline V gene, CDR1 is LNHDA and CDR2 is SQIVND (reference sequence). V trimming: 1 base; J trimming: 7 bases; junction bases outside the gene matches: 7. The CDR3 is 14 amino acids. The CDR3 DNA follows: TGTGCCAGTAGTATAGCCGGAACAGCGGGGGAGCAGTACTTC. As protein: CASSIAGTAGEQYF.

This sequence joins TRBV6-5 and TRBJ1-1; 7 nucleotides agree with TRBD1. Germline V CDR1 and CDR2: MNHEY, SVGAGI. The ends lost 2 bases at V and 4 bases at J; junction bases unmatched: 4. CDR3 size: 14 residues. In DNA form, the CDR3 reads TGTGCCAGCAGTTACCGGCAGGGGGGCACTGAAGCTTTCTTT. Amino acid sequence: CASSYRQGGTEAFF.

The sample holds one count of this clone. The CDR3 DNA sequence: TGTGCCAGCAGTGAGCAGGGGATTGGTGGGGCCAACGTCCTGACTTTC. It codes for CASSEQGIGGANVLTF. The J gene is TRBJ2-6, the V gene TRBV2; tentative D call: TRBD1 (6 bases). Trimming stripped 3 bases from V and 3 bases from J, with 12 bases between. The CDR3 has 16 amino acids. Germline CDR1 and CDR2: SNHLY and FYNNEI.

The chain joins TRBV25-1 to TRBJ2-5; TRBD2 matches 9 bases. The CDR3 spans 17 residues. V was clipped by 3 bases and J by 7 bases; unmatched bases: 15. CDR1 is MGHDK, CDR2 SYGVNS, per germline. The CDR3 protein is CASSDPRLAETSGTQYF. CDR3 DNA: TGTGCCAGCAGTGATCCCCGACTAGCGGAGACGTCCGGGACCCAGTACTTC.

This clone was seen just once. CDR3 nucleotides: TGTGCCAGCAGCCCTTCGACAGCCCTGAACACTGAAGCTTTCTTT. Translation gives CASSPSTALNTEAFF. The chain joins TRBV9 to TRBJ1-1, with D possibly TRBD1 on 5 matching bases. In germline, CDR1 is SGDLS, CDR2 YYNGEE. The CDR3 consists of 15 residues. Trimming cost V 4 bases and J 0 bases, with 13 bases left between them.

The chain links TRBV6-1 to TRBJ1-4; D is unclear. The germline gives CDR1 MNHNS, CDR2 SASEGT. This CDR3 has 15 residues. The V end was cut by 8 bases, the J end by 4 bases, with 17 bases between. The CDR3 DNA follows: TGTGCCAGCGCCTACGGTCGTCGCGATAATGAAAAACTGTTTTTT. Its translation: CASAYGRRDNEKLFF.

This clone was counted a single time. The junction and the germline gene differ at one end; a read error may be behind it. This chain joins TRBV30 and TRBJ1-2; 7 bases are shared with TRBD1. The germline V gene encodes CDR1 GTSNPN and CDR2 SVGIG (reference sequence). This CDR3 is 13 amino acids long. The CDR3 bases are TGTGTCTGGACTTGGGACAGCAACTATGGCTACACCTTC. Encoded protein: CVWTWDSNYGYTF. The complete variable domain, with remaining parts taken from reference TRBV30 and TRBJ1-2, reads SQTIHQWPATLVQPVGSPLSLECTVEGTSNPNLYWYRQAAGRGLQLLFYSVGIGQISSEVPQNLSASRPQDRQFILSSKKLLLSDSGFYLCVWTWDSNYGYTFGSGTRLTVV.

This clone was recorded a few times. The chain recombines TRBV4-1 with TRBJ1-1; D is unresolved. This CDR3 has 14 amino acids. The germline gives CDR1 MGHRA, CDR2 YSYEKL. Trimming removed 0 bases from V and 0 bases from J, with 5 bases in between. DNA of the CDR3: TGCGCCAGCAGCCAAGACAGATTGAACACTGAAGCTTTCTTT. Its protein is CASSQDRLNTEAFF.

The rearrangement joins TRBV7-3 to TRBJ2-2; 12 positions match TRBD2. Germline CDR1 reads SGHTA; CDR2 reads FQGTGA. J gave up 5 bases and V 5 bases, and 6 bases lay outside the gene matches. This CDR3 spans 16 amino acids. In nucleotides, the CDR3 is TGTGCCAGCAGCCGACTAGCGGGAGTTCATACCGGGGAGCTGTTTTTT. It translates to CASSRLAGVHTGELFF.

This chain connects TRBV11-2 to TRBJ2-3; TRBD1 matches at 9 bases. V lost 5 bases to trimming and J lost 6 bases; unmatched junction nucleotides: 21. The CDR3 is 19 amino acids. Germline CDR1 SGHAT, CDR2 FQNNGV. CDR3 region: CASSRFLVPGQGSLDTQYF. CDR3 in DNA: TGTGCCAGCAGCCGCTTTTTGGTACCGGGACAGGGATCCTTGGATACGCAGTATTTT.